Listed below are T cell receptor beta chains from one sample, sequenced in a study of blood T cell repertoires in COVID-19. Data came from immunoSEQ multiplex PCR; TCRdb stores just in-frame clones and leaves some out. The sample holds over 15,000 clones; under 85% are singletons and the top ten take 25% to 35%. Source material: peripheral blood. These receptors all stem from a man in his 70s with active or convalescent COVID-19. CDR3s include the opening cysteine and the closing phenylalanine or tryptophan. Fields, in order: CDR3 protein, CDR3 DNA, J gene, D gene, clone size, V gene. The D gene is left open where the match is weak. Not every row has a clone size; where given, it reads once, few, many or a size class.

CDR3 protein: CASSTRTGNTEAFF
CDR3 DNA: TGTGCCAGCAGTACTCGGACAGGGAACACTGAAGCTTTCTTT
J gene: TRBJ1-1
D gene: TRBD1
clone size: -
V gene: TRBV2

CDR3 protein: CASSLRYRGRIYGYTF
CDR3 DNA: TGTGCCAGCAGCTTAAGGTACCGAGGGCGGATCTATGGCTACACCTTC
J gene: TRBJ1-2
D gene: -
clone size: -
V gene: TRBV7-9

CDR3 protein: CASSYIDIGEKLFF
CDR3 DNA: TGTGCCAGCAGTTATATCGACATAGGTGAAAAACTGTTTTTT
J gene: TRBJ1-4
D gene: -
clone size: -
V gene: TRBV6-6

CDR3 protein: CASSLSGGTSYEQYF
CDR3 DNA: TGTGCCAGCAGTCTAAGCGGGGGCACCTCCTACGAGCAGTACTTC
J gene: TRBJ2-7
D gene: TRBD2
clone size: -
V gene: TRBV11-1

CDR3 protein: CASSPGLADNTGELFF
CDR3 DNA: TGTGCCAGCAGCCCGGGACTAGCGGATAACACCGGGGAGCTGTTTTTT
J gene: TRBJ2-2
D gene: TRBD2
clone size: -
V gene: TRBV4-2

CDR3 protein: CASSQSSYEQYF
CDR3 DNA: TGTGCCAGCAGCCAGTCATCCTACGAGCAGTACTTC
J gene: TRBJ2-7
D gene: -
clone size: -
V gene: TRBV6-5

CDR3 protein: CASSVAGQGAEAFF
CDR3 DNA: TGTGCCAGCAGCGTAGCCGGACAGGGGGCTGAAGCTTTCTTT
J gene: TRBJ1-1
D gene: TRBD1
clone size: -
V gene: TRBV9

CDR3 protein: CASSTGTQLYEQYF
CDR3 DNA: TGCGCCAGCAGCACCGGGACACAATTATACGAGCAGTACTTC
J gene: TRBJ2-7
D gene: -
clone size: few
V gene: TRBV5-1

CDR3 protein: CASSRLAEYQETQYF
CDR3 DNA: TGTGCCAGCAGCCGGCTAGCGGAGTACCAAGAGACCCAGTACTTC
J gene: TRBJ2-5
D gene: TRBD2
clone size: -
V gene: TRBV4-2

CDR3 protein: CASSLGGRGYQETQYF
CDR3 DNA: TGTGCCAGCAGCTTGGGCGGGAGGGGATACCAAGAGACCCAGTACTTC
J gene: TRBJ2-5
D gene: TRBD2
clone size: -
V gene: TRBV5-4

CDR3 protein: CATGTPSEQYF
CDR3 DNA: TGTGCCACTGGGACACCGTCCGAGCAGTACTTC
J gene: TRBJ2-7
D gene: -
clone size: -
V gene: TRBV10-3

CDR3 protein: CASSSSSGHLNYGYTF
CDR3 DNA: TGTGCCAGCAGCTCATCATCGGGACACCTTAACTATGGCTACACCTTC
J gene: TRBJ1-2
D gene: -
clone size: -
V gene: TRBV7-9

CDR3 protein: CASSLRRGEETQYF
CDR3 DNA: TGCGCCAGCAGCTTGAGGCGGGGGGAAGAGACCCAGTACTTC
J gene: TRBJ2-5
D gene: TRBD2
clone size: once
V gene: TRBV5-1

CDR3 protein: CASSVGSGTASYEQYF
CDR3 DNA: TGTGCCAGCAGCGTAGGGAGTGGGACAGCCTCCTACGAGCAGTACTTC
J gene: TRBJ2-7
D gene: TRBD1
clone size: -
V gene: TRBV9

CDR3 protein: CASSFTGIDLRAFF
CDR3 DNA: TGTGCCAGCAGTTTCACGGGGATAGATTTGAGAGCTTTCTTT
J gene: TRBJ1-1
D gene: -
clone size: once
V gene: TRBV28

CDR3 protein: CASSHQGNTGELFF
CDR3 DNA: TGTGCCAGCAGCCACCAGGGGAACACCGGGGAGCTGTTTTTT
J gene: TRBJ2-2
D gene: -
clone size: -
V gene: TRBV11-3

CDR3 protein: CASSLYRGSPNEQYF
CDR3 DNA: TGTGCCAGCAGTTTGTACAGGGGAAGCCCCAACGAGCAGTACTTC
J gene: TRBJ2-7
D gene: TRBD1
clone size: -
V gene: TRBV28

CDR3 protein: CASNRRETDTQYF
CDR3 DNA: TGCGCCAGCAATAGAAGGGAGACAGATACGCAGTATTTT
J gene: TRBJ2-3
D gene: -
clone size: -
V gene: TRBV10-1

CDR3 protein: CASSPGRETQYF
CDR3 DNA: TGTGCCAGCTCACCGGGGCGGGAGACCCAGTACTTC
J gene: TRBJ2-5
D gene: -
clone size: -
V gene: TRBV18

CDR3 protein: CASSPYYEQYF
CDR3 DNA: TGTGCCAGCAGCCCGTATTACGAGCAGTACTTC
J gene: TRBJ2-7
D gene: -
clone size: few
V gene: TRBV7-8

CDR3 protein: CASSLAAEPQHF
CDR3 DNA: TGTGCCAGCAGCCTGGCGGCGGAGCCCCAGCATTTT
J gene: TRBJ1-5
D gene: -
clone size: once
V gene: TRBV5-5

CDR3 protein: CASSRGDRGGQPQHF
CDR3 DNA: TGTGCCAGCAGCCGCGGGGACAGGGGCGGTCAGCCCCAGCATTTT
J gene: TRBJ1-5
D gene: TRBD1
clone size: -
V gene: TRBV7-9

CDR3 protein: CASSRQWPPLHF
CDR3 DNA: TGTGCCAGCAGCCGACAGTGGCCACCCCTCCACTTT
J gene: TRBJ1-6
D gene: -
clone size: -
V gene: TRBV5-6

CDR3 protein: CASSFPNF
CDR3 DNA: TGTGCCAGCAGTTTCCCCAACTTC
J gene: TRBJ2-5
D gene: -
clone size: -
V gene: TRBV12-3/TRBV12-4

CDR3 protein: CASSFRQEDFSSYNSPLHF
CDR3 DNA: TGTGCCAGCAGCTTCAGACAGGAGGATTTTAGCTCCTATAATTCACCCCTCCACTTT
J gene: TRBJ1-6
D gene: -
clone size: -
V gene: TRBV5-5

CDR3 protein: CASSLGAADGDTQYF
CDR3 DNA: TGCGCCAGCAGCTTAGGTGCCGCGGATGGAGATACGCAGTATTTT
J gene: TRBJ2-3
D gene: -
clone size: -
V gene: TRBV5-1

CDR3 protein: CSASGPSGTQHRFEAFF
CDR3 DNA: TGCAGTGCTAGTGGCCCCAGCGGGACACAGCACCGTTTTGAAGCTTTCTTT
J gene: TRBJ1-1
D gene: -
clone size: -
V gene: TRBV20-1